The T cell receptor beta chain described here comes from a study of OX40 agonist ivuxolimab in advanced cancers. Looking at the study overall: One patient with hepatocellular carcinoma and two with cutaneous melanoma, three in all, had partial responses.

Regarding this clone: Antigen specificity is unknown.

Only in-frame clones appear in the TCRdb table, and some are missing; sequencing was by immunoSEQ multiplex PCR. The repertoire holds 40,000 to 50,000 clones, around 88% seen once, with roughly an eighth in the top ten. Study-wide results and limits: Dose levels from 0.1 to 3.0 mg/kg saw CD4+ and CD8+ blood T cells expand clonally by week 6. Partial responders at 0.1-3.0 mg/kg showed near-lowest clonal expansion.

The J segment lost 0 bases and the V segment lost 0 bases, leaving 6 bases of the junction unmatched. Germline CDR1 reads SGHDT; CDR2 reads YYEEEE. The CDR3 loop spans 17 amino acids. The origin of this receptor is an adult with an advanced solid tumor such as melanoma, head and neck, liver or kidney cancer. V is TRBV5-6 and J is TRBJ2-1, with TRBD2 matching over 7 bases. The sequencing here drew on CD4+ or CD8+ T cells sorted from blood, taken in a trial of the OX40 agonist ivuxolimab. DNA of the CDR3: TGTGCCAGCAGCTTGGGAGCGGGACCCAACTCCTACAATGAGCAGTTCTTC. This translates into CASSLGAGPNSYNEQFF.